This T cell receptor (beta chain) was observed in a study of T cell clusters in autoimmune cytopenias. On the study more broadly: The median distinct TRB clonotype count was a few thousand per sample, from a median roughly 51,000 reads.

The CDR3 runs to 15 residues. Looked up from germline, CDR1 is MNHNS and CDR2 is SASEGT. TRB was amplified from around 250 ng of peripheral blood genomic DNA per sample. TRB was amplified by touch-down multiplex PCR, primer pools A and B combined. TCRdb reprocessed the multiplex PCR reads, with one entry per CDR3 protein and no DNA. Found here are several thousand distinct CDR3 sequences; the top ten clones hold 3.5%. Study outcomes and limitations: Compared with active autoimmune hepatitis patients, healthy donors showed about 2.8-fold more exclusive TRB clusters. Primary autoimmune cytopenia patients seemingly lacked the physiological T cell clusters found in healthy donors.

By frequency, this clonotype registers medium-sized (0.01 to 0.1%). The target antigen is unknown. The receptor comes from a human donor with an autoimmune cytopenia or autoimmune hepatitis (not recorded which). Sample: peripheral blood. This chain links TRBV6-1 with TRBJ2-7. CDR3 region: CASSEATQRVYEQYF.